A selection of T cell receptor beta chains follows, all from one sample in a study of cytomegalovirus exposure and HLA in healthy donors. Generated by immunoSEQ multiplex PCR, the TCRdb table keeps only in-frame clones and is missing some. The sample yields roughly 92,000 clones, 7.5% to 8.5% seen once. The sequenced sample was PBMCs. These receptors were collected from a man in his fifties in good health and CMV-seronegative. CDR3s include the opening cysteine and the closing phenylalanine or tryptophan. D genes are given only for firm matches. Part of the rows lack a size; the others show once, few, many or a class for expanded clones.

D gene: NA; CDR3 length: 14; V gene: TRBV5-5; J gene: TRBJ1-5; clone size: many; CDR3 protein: CASSLWQGGQPQHF; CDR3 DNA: TGTGCCAGCAGCTTATGGCAGGGAGGCCAGCCCCAGCATTTT
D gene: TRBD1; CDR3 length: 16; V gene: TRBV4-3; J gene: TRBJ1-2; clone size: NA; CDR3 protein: CASSQDKGARGNGYTF; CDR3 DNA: TGCGCCAGCAGCCAAGATAAGGGGGCTAGGGGCAATGGCTACACCTTC
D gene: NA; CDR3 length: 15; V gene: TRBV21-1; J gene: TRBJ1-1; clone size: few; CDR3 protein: CASSPPTGEDTEAFF; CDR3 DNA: TGTGCCAGCAGCCCTCCGACAGGGGAGGACACTGAAGCTTTCTTT
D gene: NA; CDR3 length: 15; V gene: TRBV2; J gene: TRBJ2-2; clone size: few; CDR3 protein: CASTVESTNTGELFF; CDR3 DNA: TGTGCCAGCACGGTTGAGTCGACGAACACCGGGGAGCTGTTTTTT
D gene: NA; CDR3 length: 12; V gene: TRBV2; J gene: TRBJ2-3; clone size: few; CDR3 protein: CASSEGPDTQYF; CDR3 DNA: TGTGCCAGCAGCGAGGGTCCAGATACGCAGTATTTT
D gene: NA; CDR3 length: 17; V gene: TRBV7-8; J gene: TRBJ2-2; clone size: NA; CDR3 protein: CASSLGSGGILAGELFF; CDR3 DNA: TGTGCCAGCAGCTTAGGGTCCGGCGGGATTTTGGCCGGGGAGCTGTTTTTT
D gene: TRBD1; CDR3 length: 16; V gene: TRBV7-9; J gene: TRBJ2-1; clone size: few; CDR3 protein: CASRPPTGNIDNEQFF; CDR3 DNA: TGTGCCAGCAGACCTCCGACAGGGAATATCGACAATGAGCAGTTCTTC
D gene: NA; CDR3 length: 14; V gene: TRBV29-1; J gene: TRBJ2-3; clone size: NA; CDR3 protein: CSVPAAASTDTQYF; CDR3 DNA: TGCAGCGTCCCGGCGGCAGCTAGCACAGATACGCAGTATTTT
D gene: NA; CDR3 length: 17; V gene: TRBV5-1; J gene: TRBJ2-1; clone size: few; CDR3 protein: CASSRMTRTGGNNEQFF; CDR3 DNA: TGCGCCAGCAGCCGCATGACGAGGACAGGCGGGAACAATGAGCAGTTCTTC
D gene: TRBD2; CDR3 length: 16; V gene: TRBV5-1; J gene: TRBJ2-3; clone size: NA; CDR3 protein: CASSPRLAGSTDTQYF; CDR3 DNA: TGCGCCAGCAGCCCCAGACTAGCGGGGAGCACAGATACGCAGTATTTT
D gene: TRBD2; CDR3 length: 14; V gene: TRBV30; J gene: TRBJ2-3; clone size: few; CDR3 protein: CAWNHLAGGDTQYF; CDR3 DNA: TGTGCCTGGAACCACCTAGCGGGAGGAGATACGCAGTATTTT
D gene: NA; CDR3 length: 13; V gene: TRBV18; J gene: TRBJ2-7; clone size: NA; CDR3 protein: CASSVQVTYEQYF; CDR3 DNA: TGTGCCAGCTCAGTACAGGTCACCTACGAGCAGTACTTC
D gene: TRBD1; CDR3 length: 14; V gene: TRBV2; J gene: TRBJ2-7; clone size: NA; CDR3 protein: CASSPWTGVYEQYF; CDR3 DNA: TGTGCCAGCAGTCCCTGGACAGGGGTATACGAGCAGTACTTC
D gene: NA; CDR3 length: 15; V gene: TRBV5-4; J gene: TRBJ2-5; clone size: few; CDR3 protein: CASSFLGGAGETQYF; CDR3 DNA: TGTGCCAGCAGCTTCCTAGGGGGGGCTGGGGAGACCCAGTACTTC
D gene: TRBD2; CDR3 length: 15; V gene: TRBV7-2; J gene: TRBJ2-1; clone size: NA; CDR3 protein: CASSSLGLALNEQFF; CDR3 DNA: TGTGCCAGCAGCTCCCTGGGACTAGCCTTAAATGAGCAGTTCTTC
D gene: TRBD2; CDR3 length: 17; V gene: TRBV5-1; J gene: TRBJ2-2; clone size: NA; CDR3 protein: CASSISGGLTSPGELFF; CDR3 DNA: TGCGCCAGCAGCATTAGCGGGGGCCTTACCTCCCCCGGGGAGCTGTTTTTT
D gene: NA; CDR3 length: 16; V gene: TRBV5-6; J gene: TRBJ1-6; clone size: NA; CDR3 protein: CASSPRPRPYNSPLHF; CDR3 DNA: TGTGCCAGCAGCCCCCGTCCGAGGCCCTATAATTCACCCCTCCACTTT
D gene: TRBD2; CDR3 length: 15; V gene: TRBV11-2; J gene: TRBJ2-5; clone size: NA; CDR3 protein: CASSQSGGAGETQYF; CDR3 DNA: TGTGCCAGCAGCCAGAGCGGGGGGGCCGGAGAGACCCAGTACTTC
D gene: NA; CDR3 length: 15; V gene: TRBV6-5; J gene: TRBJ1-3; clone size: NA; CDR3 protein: CASAPGGFSGNTIYF; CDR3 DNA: TGTGCCAGCGCCCCTGGGGGCTTCTCTGGAAACACCATATATTTT
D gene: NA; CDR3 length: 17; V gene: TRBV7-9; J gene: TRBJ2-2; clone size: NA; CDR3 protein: CASSLDGGGARTGELFF; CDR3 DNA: TGTGCCAGCAGCTTAGACGGAGGGGGGGCCAGGACCGGGGAGCTGTTTTTT
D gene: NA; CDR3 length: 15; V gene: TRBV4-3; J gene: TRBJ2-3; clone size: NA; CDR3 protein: CASSQSSHRTDTQYF; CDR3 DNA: TGCGCCAGCAGCCAGAGTAGCCACCGCACAGATACGCAGTATTTT
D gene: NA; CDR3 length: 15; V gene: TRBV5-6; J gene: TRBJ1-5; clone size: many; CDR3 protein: CASSLTGGSNQPQHF; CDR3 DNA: TGTGCCAGCAGCTTGACCGGGGGAAGCAATCAGCCCCAGCATTTT